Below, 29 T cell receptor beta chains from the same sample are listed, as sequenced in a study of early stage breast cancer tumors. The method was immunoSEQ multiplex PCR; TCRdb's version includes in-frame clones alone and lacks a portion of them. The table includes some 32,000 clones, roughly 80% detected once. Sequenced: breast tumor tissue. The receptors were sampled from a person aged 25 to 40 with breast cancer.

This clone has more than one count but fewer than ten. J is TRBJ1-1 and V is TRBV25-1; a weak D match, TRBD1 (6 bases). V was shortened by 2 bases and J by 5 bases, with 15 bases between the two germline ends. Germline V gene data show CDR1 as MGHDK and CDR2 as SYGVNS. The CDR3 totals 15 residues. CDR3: CASSEGNRVRTEAFF. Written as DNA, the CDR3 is TGTGCCAGCAGTGAAGGGAACAGGGTCCGGACTGAAGCTTTCTTT.

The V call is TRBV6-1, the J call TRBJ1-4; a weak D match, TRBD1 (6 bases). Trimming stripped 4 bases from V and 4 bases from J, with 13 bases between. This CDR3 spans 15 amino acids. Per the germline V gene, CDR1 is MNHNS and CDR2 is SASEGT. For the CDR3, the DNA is TGTGCCAGCAGTGTTGGCGTAGGGGGTAATGAAAAACTGTTTTTT. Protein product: CASSVGVGGNEKLFF.

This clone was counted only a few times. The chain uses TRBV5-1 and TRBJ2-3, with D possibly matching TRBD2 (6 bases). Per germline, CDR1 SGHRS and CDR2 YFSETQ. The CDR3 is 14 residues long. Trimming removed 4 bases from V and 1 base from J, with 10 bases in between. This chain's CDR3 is CASSAWGGTDTQYF. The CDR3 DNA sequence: TGCGCCAGCAGCGCCTGGGGGGGCACAGATACGCAGTATTTT.

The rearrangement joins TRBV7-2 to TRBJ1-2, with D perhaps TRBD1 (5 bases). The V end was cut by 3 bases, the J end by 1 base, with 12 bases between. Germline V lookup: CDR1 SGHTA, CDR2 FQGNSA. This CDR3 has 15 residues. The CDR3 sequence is CASSFADRLNYGYTF. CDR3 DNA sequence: TGTGCCAGCAGCTTTGCCGACAGACTTAACTATGGCTACACCTTC.

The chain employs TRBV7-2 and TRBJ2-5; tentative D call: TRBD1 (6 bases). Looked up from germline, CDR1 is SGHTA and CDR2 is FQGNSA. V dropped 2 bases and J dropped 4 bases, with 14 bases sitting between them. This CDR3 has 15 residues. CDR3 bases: TGTGCCAGCAGCTTACAGTCGACAGGTCGAGAGACCCAGTACTTC. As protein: CASSLQSTGRETQYF.

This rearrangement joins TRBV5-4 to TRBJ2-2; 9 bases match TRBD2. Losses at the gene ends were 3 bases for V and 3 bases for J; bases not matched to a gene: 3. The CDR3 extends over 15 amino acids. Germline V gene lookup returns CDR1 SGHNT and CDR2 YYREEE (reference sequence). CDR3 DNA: TGTGCCAGCAGCTCCGGGACTAGCTACACCGGGGAGCTGTTTTTT. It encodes CASSSGTSYTGELFF.

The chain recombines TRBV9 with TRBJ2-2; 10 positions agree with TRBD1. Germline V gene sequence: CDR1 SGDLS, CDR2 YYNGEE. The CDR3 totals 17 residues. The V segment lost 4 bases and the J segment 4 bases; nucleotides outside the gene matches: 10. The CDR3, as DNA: TGTGCCAGCAGCCGAGGAAGGGGACAGGGGCCCACCGGGGAGCTGTTTTTT. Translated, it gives CASSRGRGQGPTGELFF.

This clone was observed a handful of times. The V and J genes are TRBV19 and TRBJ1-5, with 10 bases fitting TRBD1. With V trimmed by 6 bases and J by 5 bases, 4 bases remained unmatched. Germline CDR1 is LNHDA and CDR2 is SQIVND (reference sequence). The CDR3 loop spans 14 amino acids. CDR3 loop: CASRKTGGDQPQHF. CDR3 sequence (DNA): TGTGCCAGTAGAAAGACAGGGGGCGATCAGCCCCAGCATTTT.

For the CDR3, the DNA is TGTGCCTGGAGTGTCGGACAGGGGAGTAATGAAAAACTGTTTTTT. Protein: CAWSVGQGSNEKLFF. The V and J genes are TRBV30 and TRBJ1-4, with TRBD1 matching 9 bases. J was trimmed by 4 bases and V by 0 bases; bases with no gene match: 3. The CDR3 is made up of 15 amino acids. Germline CDR1 reads GTSNPN; CDR2 reads SVGIG (reference sequence).

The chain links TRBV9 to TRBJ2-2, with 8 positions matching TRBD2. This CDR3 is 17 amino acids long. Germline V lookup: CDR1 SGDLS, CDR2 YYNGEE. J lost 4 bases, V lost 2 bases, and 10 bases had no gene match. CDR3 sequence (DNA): TGTGCCAGCAGCGTTCGGGCGGGAGGAACGCGCACCGGGGAGCTGTTTTTT. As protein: CASSVRAGGTRTGELFF.

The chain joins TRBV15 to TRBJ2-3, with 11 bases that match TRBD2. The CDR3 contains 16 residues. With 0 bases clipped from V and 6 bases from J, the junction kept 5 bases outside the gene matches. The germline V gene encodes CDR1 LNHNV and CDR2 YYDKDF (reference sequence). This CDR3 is CATSRDGLAGWDTQYF. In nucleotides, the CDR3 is TGTGCCACCAGCAGAGACGGACTAGCGGGTTGGGATACGCAGTATTTT.

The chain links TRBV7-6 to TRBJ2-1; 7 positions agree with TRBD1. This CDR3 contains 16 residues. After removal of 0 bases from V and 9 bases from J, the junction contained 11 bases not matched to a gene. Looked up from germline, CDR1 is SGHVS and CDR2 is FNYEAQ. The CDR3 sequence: CASSLAITGANGEQFF. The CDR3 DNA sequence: TGTGCCAGCAGCTTAGCGATTACAGGGGCGAATGGTGAGCAGTTCTTC.

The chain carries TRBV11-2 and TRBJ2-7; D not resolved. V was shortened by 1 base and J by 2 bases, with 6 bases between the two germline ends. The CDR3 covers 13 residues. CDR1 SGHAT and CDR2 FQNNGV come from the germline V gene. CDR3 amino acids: CASSLGVTYEQYF. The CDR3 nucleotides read TGTGCCAGCAGCTTAGGGGTAACCTACGAGCAGTACTTC.

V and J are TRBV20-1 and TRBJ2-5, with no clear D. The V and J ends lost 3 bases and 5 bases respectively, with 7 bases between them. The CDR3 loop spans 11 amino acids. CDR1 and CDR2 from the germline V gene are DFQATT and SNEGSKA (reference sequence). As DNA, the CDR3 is TGCAGTGCTAGCATAATGGAGACCCAGTACTTC. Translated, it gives CSASIMETQYF.

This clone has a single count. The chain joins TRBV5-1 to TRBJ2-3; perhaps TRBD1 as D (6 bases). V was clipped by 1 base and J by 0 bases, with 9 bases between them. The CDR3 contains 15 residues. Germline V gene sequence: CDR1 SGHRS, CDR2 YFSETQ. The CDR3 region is CASSLQTGSTDTQYF. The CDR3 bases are TGCGCCAGCAGCTTGCAAACAGGGAGCACAGATACGCAGTATTTT.

CDR3 DNA sequence: TGCGCCAGCAGCTTGGGAGGGGAGACTGAAGCTTTCTTT. The encoded protein is CASSLGGETEAFF. The rearrangement joins TRBV5-1 to TRBJ1-1, with D perhaps TRBD1 (5 bases). Germline V gives CDR1 SGHRS, CDR2 YFSETQ. V lost 0 bases and J 5 bases, leaving 8 bases between the germline ends. The CDR3 has 13 residues.

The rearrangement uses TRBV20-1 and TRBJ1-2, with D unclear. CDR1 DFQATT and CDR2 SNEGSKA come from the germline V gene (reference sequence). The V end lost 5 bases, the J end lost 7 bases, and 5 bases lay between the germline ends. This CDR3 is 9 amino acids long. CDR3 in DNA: TGCAGTGCTCTGGGTGGCTACACCTTC. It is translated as CSALGGYTF.

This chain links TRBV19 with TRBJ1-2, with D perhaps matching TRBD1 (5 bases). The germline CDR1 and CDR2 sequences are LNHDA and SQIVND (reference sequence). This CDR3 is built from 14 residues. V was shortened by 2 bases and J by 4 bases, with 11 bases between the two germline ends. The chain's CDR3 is CASSIRGISYGYTF. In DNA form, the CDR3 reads TGTGCCAGTAGTATACGGGGCATCTCCTATGGCTACACCTTC.

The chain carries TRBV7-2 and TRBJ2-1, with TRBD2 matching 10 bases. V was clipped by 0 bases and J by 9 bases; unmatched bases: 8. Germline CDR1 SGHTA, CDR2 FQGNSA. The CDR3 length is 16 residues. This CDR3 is CASSLAEASGSGEQFF. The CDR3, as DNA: TGTGCCAGCAGCTTAGCTGAGGCTAGCGGGAGCGGTGAGCAGTTCTTC.

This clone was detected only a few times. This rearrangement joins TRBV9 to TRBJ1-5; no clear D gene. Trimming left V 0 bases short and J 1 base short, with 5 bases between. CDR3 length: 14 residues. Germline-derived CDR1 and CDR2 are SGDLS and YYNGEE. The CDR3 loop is CASSVGYSNQPQHF. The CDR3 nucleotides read TGTGCCAGCAGCGTAGGGTACAGCAATCAGCCCCAGCATTTT.

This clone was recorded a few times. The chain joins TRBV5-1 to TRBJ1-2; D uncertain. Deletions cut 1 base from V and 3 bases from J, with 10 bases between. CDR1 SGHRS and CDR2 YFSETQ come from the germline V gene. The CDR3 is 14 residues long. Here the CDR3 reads CASSLNPADYGYTF. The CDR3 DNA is TGCGCCAGCAGCTTGAATCCGGCAGACTATGGCTACACCTTC.

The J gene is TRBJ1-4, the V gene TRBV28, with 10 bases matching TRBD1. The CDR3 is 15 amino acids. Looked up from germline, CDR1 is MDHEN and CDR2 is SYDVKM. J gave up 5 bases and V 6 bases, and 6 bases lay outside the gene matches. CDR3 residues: CASSSMGQGNEKLFF. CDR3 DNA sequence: TGTGCCAGCAGCAGCATGGGACAGGGGAATGAAAAACTGTTTTTT.

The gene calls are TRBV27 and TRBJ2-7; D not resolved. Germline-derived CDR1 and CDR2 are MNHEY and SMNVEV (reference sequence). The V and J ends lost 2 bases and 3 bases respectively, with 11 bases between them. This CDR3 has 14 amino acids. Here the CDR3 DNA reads TGTGCCAGCAGTTTAAGAGGACCCCGCTACGAGCAGTACTTC. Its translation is CASSLRGPRYEQYF.

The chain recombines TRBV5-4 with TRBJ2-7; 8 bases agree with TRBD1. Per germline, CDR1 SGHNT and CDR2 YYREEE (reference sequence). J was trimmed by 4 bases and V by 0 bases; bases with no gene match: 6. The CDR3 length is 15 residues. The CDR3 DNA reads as TGTGCCAGCAGCTTGGGTCGGACAGGGTCTTACGAGCAGTACTTC. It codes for CASSLGRTGSYEQYF.

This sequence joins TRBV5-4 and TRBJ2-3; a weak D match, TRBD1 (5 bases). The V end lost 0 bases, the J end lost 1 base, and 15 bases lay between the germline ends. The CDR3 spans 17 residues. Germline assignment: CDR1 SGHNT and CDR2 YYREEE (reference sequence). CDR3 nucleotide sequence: TGTGCCAGCAGCTTGGCACCCAAGGGGCTTCGCACAGATACGCAGTATTTT. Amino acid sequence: CASSLAPKGLRTDTQYF.

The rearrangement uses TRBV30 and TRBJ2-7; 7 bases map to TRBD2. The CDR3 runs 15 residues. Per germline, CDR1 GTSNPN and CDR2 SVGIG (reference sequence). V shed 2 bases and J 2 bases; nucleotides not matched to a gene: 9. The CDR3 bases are TGTGCCTGGAGTAATCCGCCTAGCGGCACCTACGAGCAGTACTTC. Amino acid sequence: CAWSNPPSGTYEQYF.

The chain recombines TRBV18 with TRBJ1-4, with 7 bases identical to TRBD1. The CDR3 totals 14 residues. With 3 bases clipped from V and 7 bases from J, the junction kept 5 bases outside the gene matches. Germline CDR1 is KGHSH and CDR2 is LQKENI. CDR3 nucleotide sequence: TGTGCCAGCTCACCTCAGGGGGAATTTGAAAAACTGTTTTTT. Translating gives CASSPQGEFEKLFF. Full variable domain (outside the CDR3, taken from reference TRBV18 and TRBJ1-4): NAGVMQNPRHLVRRRGQEARLRCSPMKGHSHVYWYRQLPEEGLKFMVYLQKENIIDESGMPKERFSAEFPKEGPSILRIQQVVRGDSAAYFCASSPQGEFEKLFFGSGTQLSVL.

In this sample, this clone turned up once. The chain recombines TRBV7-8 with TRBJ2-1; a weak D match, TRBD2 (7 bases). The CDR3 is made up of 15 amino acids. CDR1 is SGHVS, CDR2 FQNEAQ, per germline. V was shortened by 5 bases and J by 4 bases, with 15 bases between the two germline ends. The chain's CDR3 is CASSPRGAAYNEQFF. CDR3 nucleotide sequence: TGTGCCAGCAGCCCACGGGGGGCCGCATACAATGAGCAGTTCTTC.

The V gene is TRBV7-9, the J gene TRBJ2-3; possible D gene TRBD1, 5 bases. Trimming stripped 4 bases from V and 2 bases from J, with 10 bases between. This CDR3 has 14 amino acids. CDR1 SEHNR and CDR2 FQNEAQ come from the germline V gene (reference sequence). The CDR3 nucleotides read TGTGCCAGCAGCTCTGACAGATTCACAGATACGCAGTATTTT. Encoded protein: CASSSDRFTDTQYF.